This T cell receptor beta chain was found in a study of technical replicates of blood from several donors. Repertoires were generated with immunoSEQ multiplex PCR, while TCRdb's copy carries only in-frame clones and drops some. The table has approximately 81,000 clones, roughly 95% seen once; the top ten hold about 0.36%. The CDR3 loop spans 16 amino acids. CDR1 and CDR2 from the germline V gene are SGHRS and YFSETQ. V was trimmed by 0 bases and J by 5 bases, leaving 14 bases between them. The rearrangement links TRBV5-1 to TRBJ2-2; weak D call: TRBD1 (6 bases). Sequences were obtained from T cells isolated from PBMCs. The receptor comes from a human donor in good health. CDR3 bases: TGCGCCAGCAGCTTGGAGGACAGTGGGGTTACCGGGGAGCTGTTTTTT. This encodes CASSLEDSGVTGELFF.